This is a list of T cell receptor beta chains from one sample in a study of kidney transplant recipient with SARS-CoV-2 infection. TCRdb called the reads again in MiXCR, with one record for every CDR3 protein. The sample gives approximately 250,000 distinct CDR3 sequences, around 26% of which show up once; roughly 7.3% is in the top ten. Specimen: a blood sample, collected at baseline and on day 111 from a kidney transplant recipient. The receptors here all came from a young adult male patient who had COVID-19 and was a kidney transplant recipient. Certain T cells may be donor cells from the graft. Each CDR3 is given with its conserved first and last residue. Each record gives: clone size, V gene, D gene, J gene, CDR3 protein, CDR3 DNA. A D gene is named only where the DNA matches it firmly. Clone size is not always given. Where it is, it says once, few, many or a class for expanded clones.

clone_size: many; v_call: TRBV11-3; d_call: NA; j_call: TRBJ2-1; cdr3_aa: CASSPELQGGFSSYNEQFF; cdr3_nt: TGTGCCAGCAGCCCCGAACTTCAGGGCGGGTTTAGCTCCTACAATGAGCAGTTCTTC
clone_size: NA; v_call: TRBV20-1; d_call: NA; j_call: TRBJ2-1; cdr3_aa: CSARDSEAYNEQFF; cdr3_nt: TGCAGTGCTAGAGATAGCGAGGCATACAATGAGCAGTTCTTC
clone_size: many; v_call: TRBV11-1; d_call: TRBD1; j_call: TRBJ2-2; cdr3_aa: CASSPPGTGGVTGELFF; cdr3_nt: TGTGCCAGCAGCCCCCCCGGGACAGGGGGTGTCACCGGGGAGCTGTTTTTT
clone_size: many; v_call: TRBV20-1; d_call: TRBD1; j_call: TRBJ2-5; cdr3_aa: CSATGTGETQYF; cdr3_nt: TGCAGTGCTACCGGGACAGGAGAGACCCAGTACTTC
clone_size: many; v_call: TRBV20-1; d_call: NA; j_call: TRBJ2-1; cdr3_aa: CSASQWSSYNEQFF; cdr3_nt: TGCAGTGCTAGTCAGTGGAGCTCCTACAATGAGCAGTTCTTC
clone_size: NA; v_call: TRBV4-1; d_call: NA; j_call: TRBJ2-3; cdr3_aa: CASSHPEAGGRTDTQYF; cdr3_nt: TGCGCCAGCAGCCACCCTGAGGCTGGCGGGCGAACAGATACGCAGTATTTT
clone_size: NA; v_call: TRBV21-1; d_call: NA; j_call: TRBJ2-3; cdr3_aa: CASSRDLATVMQDTQYF; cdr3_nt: TGTGCCAGCAGTAGGGATCTAGCTACAGTCATGCAAGATACGCAGTATTTT
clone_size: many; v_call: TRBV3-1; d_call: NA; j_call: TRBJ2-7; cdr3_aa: CASSQRIPGSYEQYF; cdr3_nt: TGTGCCAGCAGTCAGCGAATACCGGGCTCCTACGAGCAGTACTTC
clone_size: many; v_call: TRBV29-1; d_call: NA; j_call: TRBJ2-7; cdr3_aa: CSARAPGGYEQYF; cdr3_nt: TGCAGCGCCCGGGCCCCAGGTGGATACGAGCAGTACTTC
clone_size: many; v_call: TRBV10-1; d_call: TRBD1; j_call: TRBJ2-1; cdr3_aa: CASSEQDRAPYNEQFF; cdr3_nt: TGCGCCAGCAGTGAGCAGGACAGGGCCCCCTACAATGAGCAGTTCTTC
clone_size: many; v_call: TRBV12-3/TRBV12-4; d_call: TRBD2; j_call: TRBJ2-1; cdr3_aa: CASTFGGGSNEQFF; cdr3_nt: TGTGCCAGCACCTTTGGGGGAGGGAGCAATGAGCAGTTCTTC
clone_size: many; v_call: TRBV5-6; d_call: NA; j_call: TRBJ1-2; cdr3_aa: CASTAVNSRKTYGYTF; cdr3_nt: TGTGCCAGCACCGCAGTCAATAGTCGAAAGACCTATGGCTACACCTTC
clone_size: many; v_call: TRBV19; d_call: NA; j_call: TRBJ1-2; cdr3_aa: CASSVNYRVDSYGYTF; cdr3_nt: TGTGCCAGTAGTGTCAACTACAGGGTCGACTCCTATGGCTACACCTTC
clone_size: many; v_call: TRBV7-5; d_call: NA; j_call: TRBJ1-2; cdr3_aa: CISVPEWGNEVGKTYGYTF; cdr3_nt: NA
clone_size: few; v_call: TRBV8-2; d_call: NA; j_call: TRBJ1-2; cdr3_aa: CGSFKLDSRKTYGYTF; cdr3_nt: TGTGGCAGTTTCAAGCTTGATAGCCGAAAGACCTATGGCTACACCTTC
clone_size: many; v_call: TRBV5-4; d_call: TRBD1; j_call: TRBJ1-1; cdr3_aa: CASSTGQGDTEAFF; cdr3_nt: TGTGCCAGCAGCACCGGACAGGGAGACACTGAAGCTTTCTTT
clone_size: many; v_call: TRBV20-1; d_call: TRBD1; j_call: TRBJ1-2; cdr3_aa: CSAPRTGTRGGYTF; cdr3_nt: TGCAGTGCCCCTCGGACAGGCACCCGCGGCGGCTACACCTTC
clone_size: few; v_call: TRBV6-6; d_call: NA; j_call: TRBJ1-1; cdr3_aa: CASSYRVEMTEAFF; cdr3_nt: TGTGCCAGCAGTTACCGGGTTGAAATGACTGAAGCTTTCTTT
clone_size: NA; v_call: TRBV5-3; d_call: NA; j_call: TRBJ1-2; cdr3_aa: CARPNLVVRKTYGYTF; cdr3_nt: TGTGCCAGACCTAATCTAGTGGTGAGAAAGACCTATGGCTACACCTTC
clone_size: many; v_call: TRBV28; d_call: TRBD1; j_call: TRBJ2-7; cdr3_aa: CASSLARGWYEQYF; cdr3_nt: TGTGCCAGCAGTTTGGCCAGGGGGTGGTACGAGCAGTACTTC
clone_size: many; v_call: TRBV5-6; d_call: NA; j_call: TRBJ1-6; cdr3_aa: CASSLRQANSPLHF; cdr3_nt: TGTGCCAGCAGCCTCCGACAGGCGAATTCACCCCTCCACTTT
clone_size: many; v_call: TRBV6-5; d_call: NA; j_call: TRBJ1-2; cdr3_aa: CASTPSRGESGYTF; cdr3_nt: TGTGCCAGCACCCCTAGCAGGGGCGAGAGTGGCTACACCTTC
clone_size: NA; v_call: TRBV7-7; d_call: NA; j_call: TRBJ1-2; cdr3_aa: CASSVRLKCRKTYGYTF; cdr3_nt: TGTGCCAGCAGCGTCCGCCTTAAGTGCCGAAAGACCTATGGCTACACCTTC
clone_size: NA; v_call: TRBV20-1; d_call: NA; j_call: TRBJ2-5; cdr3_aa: CSARTGRESEAQYF; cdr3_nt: TGCAGTGCTCGGACAGGGCGGGAGTCGGAGGCCCAGTACTTC
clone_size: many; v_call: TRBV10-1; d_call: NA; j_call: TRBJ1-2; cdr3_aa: CASSDDTRSRKTYGYTF; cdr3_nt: TGCGCCAGCAGTGACGACACAAGATCGCGAAAGACCTATGGCTACACCTTC
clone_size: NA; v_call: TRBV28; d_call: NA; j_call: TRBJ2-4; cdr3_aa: CASSFSKNIQYF; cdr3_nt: TGTGCCAGCAGTTTCTCCAAAAACATTCAGTACTTC
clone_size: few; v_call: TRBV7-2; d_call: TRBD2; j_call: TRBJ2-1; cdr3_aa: CASSLVRASGSNEQFF; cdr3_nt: TGTGCCAGCAGCTTAGTTAGGGCTAGCGGGAGCAATGAGCAGTTCTTC
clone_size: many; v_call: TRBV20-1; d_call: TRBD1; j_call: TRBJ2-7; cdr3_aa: CSATRDRAYEQYF; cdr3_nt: TGCAGTGCTACCCGGGACAGGGCCTATGAGCAGTACTTC
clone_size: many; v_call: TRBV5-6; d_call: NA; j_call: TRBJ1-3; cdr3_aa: CASSLISDSTGNTIYF; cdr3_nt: TGTGCCAGCAGCTTGATTTCTGACAGTACTGGAAACACCATATATTTT
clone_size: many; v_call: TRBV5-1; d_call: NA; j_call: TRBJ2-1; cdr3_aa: CASSLSGLSSYNEQFF; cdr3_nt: TGCGCCAGCAGCTTGTCGGGCCTTAGCTCCTACAATGAGCAGTTCTTC
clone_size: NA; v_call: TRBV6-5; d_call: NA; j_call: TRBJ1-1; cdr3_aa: CASKGDWTEAFF; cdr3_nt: TGTGCCAGCAAGGGGGATTGGACTGAAGCTTTCTTT
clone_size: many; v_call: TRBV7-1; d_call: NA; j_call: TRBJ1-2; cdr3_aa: CASSAQNHEGKTYGYTF; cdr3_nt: TGTGCCAGCAGCGCCCAAAATCACGAGGGAAAGACCTATGGCTACACCTTC
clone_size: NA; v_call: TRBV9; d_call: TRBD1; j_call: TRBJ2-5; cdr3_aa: CASSASRGLLPQETQYF; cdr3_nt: TGTGCCAGCAGCGCGTCGAGGGGGCTACTCCCTCAAGAGACCCAGTACTTC
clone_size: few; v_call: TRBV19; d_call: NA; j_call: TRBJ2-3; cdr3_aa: CASSIPSTDTQYF; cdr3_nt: TGTGCCAGTAGTATTCCCAGCACAGATACGCAGTATTTT
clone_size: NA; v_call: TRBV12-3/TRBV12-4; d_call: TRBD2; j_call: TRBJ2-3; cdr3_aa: CASLLGPPGGTQYF; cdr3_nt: TGTGCCAGCCTACTAGGCCCGCCGGGGGGTACGCAGTATTTT
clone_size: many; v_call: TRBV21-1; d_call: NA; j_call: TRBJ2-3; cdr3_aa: CASRGLVATVMQDTQYF; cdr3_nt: TGTGCCAGCAGGGGACTCGTAGCTACAGTCATGCAAGATACGCAGTATTTT
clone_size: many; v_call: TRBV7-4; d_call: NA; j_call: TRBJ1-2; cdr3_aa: CASSFSASARKTYGYTF; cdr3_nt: TGTGCCAGCAGCTTTTCGGCTTCAGCTCGAAAGACCTATGGCTACACCTTC
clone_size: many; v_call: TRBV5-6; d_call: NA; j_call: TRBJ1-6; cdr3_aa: CASSRLRGLPNSPLHF; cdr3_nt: TGTGCCAGCAGCCGTCTTAGGGGTTTACCAAATTCACCCCTCCACTTT
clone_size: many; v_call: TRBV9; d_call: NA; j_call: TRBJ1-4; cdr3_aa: CASSTRPGFNEKLFF; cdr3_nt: TGTGCCAGCAGCACCCGCCCAGGGTTTAATGAAAAACTGTTTTTT
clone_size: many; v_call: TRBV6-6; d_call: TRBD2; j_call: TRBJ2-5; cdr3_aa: CASTRGVQETQYF; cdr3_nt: TGTGCCAGCACGCGGGGGGTCCAAGAGACCCAGTACTTC
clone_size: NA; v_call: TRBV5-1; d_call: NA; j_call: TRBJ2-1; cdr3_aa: CASSLEGSSYNEQFF; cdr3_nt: TGCGCCAGCAGCTTGGAGGGAAGCTCCTACAATGAGCAGTTCTTC
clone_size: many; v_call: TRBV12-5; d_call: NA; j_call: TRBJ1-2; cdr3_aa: CASGTNHLQGKTYGYTF; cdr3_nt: TGTGCTAGTGGTACGAATCATTTGCAGGGAAAGACCTATGGCTACACCTTC
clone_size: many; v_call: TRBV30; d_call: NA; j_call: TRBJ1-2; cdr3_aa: CAWVRQRYRKTYGYTF; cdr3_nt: TGTGCCTGGGTAAGGCAGCGTTATAGAAAGACCTATGGCTACACCTTC
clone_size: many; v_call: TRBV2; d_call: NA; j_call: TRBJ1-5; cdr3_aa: CASKGSGNQPQHF; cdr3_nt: TGTGCCAGCAAAGGGAGTGGCAATCAGCCCCAGCATTTT
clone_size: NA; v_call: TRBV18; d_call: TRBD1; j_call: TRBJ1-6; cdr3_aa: CTSSQTGQTNNTPLHF; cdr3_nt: TGTACCAGCTCACAGACGGGACAGACCAATAATACACCCCTCCACTTT
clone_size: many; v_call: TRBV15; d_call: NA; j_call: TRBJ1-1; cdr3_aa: CATSVDRGTEAFF; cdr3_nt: TGTGCCACCAGCGTTGACCGAGGCACTGAAGCTTTCTTT
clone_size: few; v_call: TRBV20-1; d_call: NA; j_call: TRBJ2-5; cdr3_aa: CSAAGTSSVETQYF; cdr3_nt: TGCAGTGCTGCCGGGACAAGTAGTGTGGAGACCCAGTACTTC
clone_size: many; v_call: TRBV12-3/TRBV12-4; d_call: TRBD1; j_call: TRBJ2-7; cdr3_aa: CASSKGQENYEQYF; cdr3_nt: TGTGCCAGCAGTAAGGGACAGGAAAACTACGAGCAGTACTTC
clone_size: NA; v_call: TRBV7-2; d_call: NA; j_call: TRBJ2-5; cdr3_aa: CASSYNSPLGGTQYF; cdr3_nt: TGTGCCAGCAGCTATAACAGCCCCTTGGGGGGGACCCAGTACTTC
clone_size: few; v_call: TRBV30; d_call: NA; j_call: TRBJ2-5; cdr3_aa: CAWSVRGETQYF; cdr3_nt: TGTGCCTGGAGTGTAAGAGGAGAGACCCAGTACTTC
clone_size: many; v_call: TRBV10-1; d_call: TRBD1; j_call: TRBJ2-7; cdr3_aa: CASSESWGQAYF; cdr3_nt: TGCGCCAGCAGTGAGTCGTGGGGACAGGCGTACTTC
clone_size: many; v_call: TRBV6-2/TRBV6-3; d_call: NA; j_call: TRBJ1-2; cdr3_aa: CASSISNCIGKTYGYTF; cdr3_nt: TGTGCCAGCAGTATCTCGAACTGCATCGGAAAGACCTATGGCTACACCTTC
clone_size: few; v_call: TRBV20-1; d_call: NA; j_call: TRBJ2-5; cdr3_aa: CSATPAPGVQETQYF; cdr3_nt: TGCAGTGCGACGCCCGCCCCAGGGGTACAAGAGACCCAGTACTTC